Below, one T cell receptor beta chain is given with its context. The sample originates from a study of CD8 T cells in Susac syndrome. The CDR3 consists of 15 residues. V lost 10 bases, J lost 4 bases, and 16 bases stayed unmatched. Germline CDR1 SNHLY, CDR2 FYNNEI. A quantity of roughly 0.5 to 1 ug RNA underwent reverse transcription using random hexamers. TCRdb fed the immunoSEQ multiplex PCR reads into MiXCR, producing one record per CDR3 protein. The sample gives approximately 150,000 distinct CDR3 sequences, around 85% of which show up once; roughly 0.5% is in the top ten. Input material: CD8+ T cells from PBMCs. The rearrangement links TRBV2 to TRBJ2-7; 7 bases are a match to TRBD1. The sequence came from a human donor with multiple sclerosis. CDR3 sequence: CATQHGPGQKYEQYF. CDR3 coding DNA: TGTGCCACCCAACACGGCCCGGGACAGAAATACGAGCAGTACTTC. Looking up the rest from reference TRBV2 and TRBJ2-7 gives the full variable domain: EPEVTQTPSHQVTQMGQEVILRCVPISNHLYFYWYRQILGQKVEFLVSFYNNEISEKSEIFDDQFSVERPDGSNFTLKIRSTKLEDSAMYFCATQHGPGQKYEQYFGPGTRLTVT.